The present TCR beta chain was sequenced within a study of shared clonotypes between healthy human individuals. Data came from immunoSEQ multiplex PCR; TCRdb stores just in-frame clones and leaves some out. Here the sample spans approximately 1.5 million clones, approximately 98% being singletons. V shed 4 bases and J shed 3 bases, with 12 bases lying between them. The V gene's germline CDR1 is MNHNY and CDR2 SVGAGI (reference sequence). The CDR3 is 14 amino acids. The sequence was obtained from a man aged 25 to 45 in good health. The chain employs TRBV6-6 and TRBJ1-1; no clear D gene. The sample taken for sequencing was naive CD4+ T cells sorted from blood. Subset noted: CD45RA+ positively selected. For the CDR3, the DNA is TGTGCCAGCAGTTCCCTAGGAGGTGACACTGAAGCTTTCTTT. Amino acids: CASSSLGGDTEAFF.